Following are 10 T cell receptor beta chains from one sample sequenced in a study of CD8 T cells in Susac syndrome. RNA in amounts of about 0.5 to 1 ug was reverse transcribed with random hexamers. TCRdb re-called the immunoSEQ multiplex PCR reads through MiXCR, storing one row per CDR3 protein. This sample has about 280,000 distinct CDR3 sequences; approximately 84% occur once, and the top ten carry about 0.11%. Sequenced input: CD8+ T cells from PBMCs. These receptors were obtained from a human donor with multiple sclerosis.

The gene calls are TRBV27 and TRBJ2-5; TRBD1 agrees at 8 bases. The CDR3 totals 14 residues. Germline-derived CDR1 and CDR2 are MNHEY and SMNVEV (reference sequence). With V trimmed by 8 bases and J by 2 bases, 7 bases remained unmatched. The CDR3 region is CASANRQGQETQYF. Here the CDR3 DNA reads TGTGCCAGCGCAAACAGACAGGGGCAAGAGACCCAGTACTTC.

The chain couples TRBV6-5 to TRBJ2-7; 10 bases match TRBD1. V lost 10 bases to trimming and J lost 6 bases; unmatched junction nucleotides: 6. This CDR3 is built from 12 residues. Germline CDR1 reads MNHEY; CDR2 reads SVGAGI. CDR3 residues: CATQTGGPEQYF. CDR3 DNA: TGTGCCACCCAGACAGGGGGCCCCGAGCAGTACTTC.

The J gene is TRBJ2-7, the V gene TRBV15; D is possibly TRBD1 (5 bases). Trimming removed 3 bases from V and 2 bases from J, with 11 bases in between. Germline V gene data show CDR1 as LNHNV and CDR2 as YYDKDF (reference sequence). This CDR3 contains 14 residues. For the CDR3, the DNA is TGTGCCACCAGCAGGAGGACAACTACCTACGAGCAGTACTTC. Translated, it gives CATSRRTTTYEQYF.

The rearrangement joins TRBV20-1 to TRBJ1-1, with TRBD1 as a possible D gene (6 bases). The CDR3 is 14 residues long. The ends were cut back, 6 bases at V and 3 bases at J, with 17 bases in the middle. Germline V gives CDR1 DFQATT, CDR2 SNEGSKA (reference sequence). CDR3 in amino acids: CSASDGTLDTEAFF. The CDR3 DNA reads TGCAGTGCCTCGGACGGGACACTAGACACTGAAGCTTTCTTT.

V usage is TRBV14 and J usage is TRBJ2-5; 11 bases match TRBD2. Germline lookup yields CDR1 SGHDN and CDR2 FVKESK. V shed 3 bases and J 3 bases; nucleotides not matched to a gene: 3. This CDR3 has 15 residues. The CDR3 bases are TGTGCCAGCAGCCACCCGACTAGCGGGGAAGAGACCCAGTACTTC. Translated: CASSHPTSGEETQYF.

The V call is TRBV2, the J call TRBJ1-2, with TRBD1 as a possible D gene (5 bases). Germline lookup yields CDR1 SNHLY and CDR2 FYNNEI. The CDR3 totals 10 residues. V was pared by 6 bases and J by 10 bases, with 9 bases between. The CDR3 region is CASRGPNYTF. DNA of the CDR3: TGTGCCAGCAGGGGACCTAACTACACCTTC.

This sequence joins TRBV5-5 and TRBJ2-7; D may be TRBD2 (6 bases). There are 13 residues in the CDR3. Germline lookup yields CDR1 SGHKS and CDR2 YYEKEE (reference sequence). The V end lost 7 bases, the J end lost 3 bases, and 14 bases lay between the germline ends. The CDR3 DNA is TGTGCCAGCGGTTCGCGGGAAGGCTACGAGCAGTACTTC. Translating it yields CASGSREGYEQYF.

The chain employs TRBV24-1 and TRBJ2-3; D call uncertain. The CDR3 is made up of 11 amino acids. Trimming removed 3 bases at V and 7 bases at J, with 4 bases between. Germline values: CDR1 KGHDR, CDR2 SFDVKD. This CDR3 is CATSDRNTQYF. Written as DNA, the CDR3 is TGTGCCACCAGTGATAGAAATACGCAGTATTTT.

The genes are TRBV6-2 or TRBV6-3 and TRBJ1-5, with D perhaps TRBD1 (6 bases). The CDR3 loop spans 13 amino acids. Germline values: CDR1 MNHEY, CDR2 SVGEGT. Trimming stripped 4 bases from V and 7 bases from J, with 11 bases between. The CDR3 spells CASSFTGHQPQHF. In DNA, the CDR3 is TGTGCCAGCAGTTTTACAGGGCACCAGCCCCAGCATTTT.

The chain links TRBV2 to TRBJ1-2, with a possible D match to TRBD1 (5 bases). Germline V CDR1 and CDR2: SNHLY, FYNNEI. The CDR3 is 12 amino acids. The V gene lost 6 bases and the J gene lost 3 bases, with 8 bases spanning the gap. The CDR3 here is CASRDTYYGYTF. DNA of the CDR3: TGTGCCAGCAGGGACACATACTATGGCTACACCTTC.